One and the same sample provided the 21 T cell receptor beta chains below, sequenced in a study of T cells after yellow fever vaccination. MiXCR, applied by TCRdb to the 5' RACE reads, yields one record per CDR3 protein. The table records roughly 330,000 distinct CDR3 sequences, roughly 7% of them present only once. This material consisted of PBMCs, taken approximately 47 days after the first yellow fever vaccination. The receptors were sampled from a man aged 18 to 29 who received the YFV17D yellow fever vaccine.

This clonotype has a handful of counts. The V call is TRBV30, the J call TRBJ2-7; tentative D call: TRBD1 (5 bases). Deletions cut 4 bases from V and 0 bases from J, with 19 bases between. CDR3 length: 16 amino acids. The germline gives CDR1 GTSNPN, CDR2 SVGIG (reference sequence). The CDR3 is CAWIYEQASLSYEQYF. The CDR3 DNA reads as TGTGCCTGGATTTACGAACAGGCCAGCCTCTCCTACGAGCAGTACTTC.

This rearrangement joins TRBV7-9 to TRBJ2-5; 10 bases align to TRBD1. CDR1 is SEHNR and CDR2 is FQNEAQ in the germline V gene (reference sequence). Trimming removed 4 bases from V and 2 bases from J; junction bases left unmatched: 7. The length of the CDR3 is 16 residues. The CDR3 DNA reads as TGTGCCAGCAGCTATACCGGGACAGGGGAACAAGAGACCCAGTACTTC. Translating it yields CASSYTGTGEQETQYF.

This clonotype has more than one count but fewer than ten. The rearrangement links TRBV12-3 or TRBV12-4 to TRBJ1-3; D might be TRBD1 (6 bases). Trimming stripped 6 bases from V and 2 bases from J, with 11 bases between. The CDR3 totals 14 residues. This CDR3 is CASSPGQPGNTIYF. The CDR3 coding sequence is TGTGCCAGCAGCCCTGGACAGCCTGGAAACACCATATATTTT.

Written as DNA, the CDR3 is TGTGCCAGCAGCGCCCGTCTCTCCTACGAGCAGTACTTC. Protein: CASSARLSYEQYF. The gene calls are TRBV14 and TRBJ2-7, with D unresolved. Germline V gives CDR1 SGHDN, CDR2 FVKESK. The CDR3 is 13 residues long. V was trimmed by 5 bases and J by 0 bases, leaving 8 bases between them. The full variable domain, in which reference TRBV14 and TRBJ2-7 provide the parts outside the CDR3, is EAGVTQFPSHSVIEKGQTVTLRCDPISGHDNLYWYRRVMGKEIKFLLHFVKESKQDESGMPNNRFLAERTGGTYSTLKVQPAELEDSGVYFCASSARLSYEQYFGPGTRLTVT.

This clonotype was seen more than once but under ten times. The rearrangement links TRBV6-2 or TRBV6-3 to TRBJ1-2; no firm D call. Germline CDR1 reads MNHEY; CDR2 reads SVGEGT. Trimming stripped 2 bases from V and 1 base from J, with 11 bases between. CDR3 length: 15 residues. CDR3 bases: TGTGCCAGCAGTTACCTTAAGGGCAGTAACTATGGCTACACCTTC. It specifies CASSYLKGSNYGYTF.

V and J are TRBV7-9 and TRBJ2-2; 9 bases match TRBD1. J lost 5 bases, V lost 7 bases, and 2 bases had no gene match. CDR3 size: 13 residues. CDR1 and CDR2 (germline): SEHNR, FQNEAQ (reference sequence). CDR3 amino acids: CASNGQGTGELFF. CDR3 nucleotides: TGTGCCAGCAATGGACAGGGGACCGGGGAGCTGTTTTTT.

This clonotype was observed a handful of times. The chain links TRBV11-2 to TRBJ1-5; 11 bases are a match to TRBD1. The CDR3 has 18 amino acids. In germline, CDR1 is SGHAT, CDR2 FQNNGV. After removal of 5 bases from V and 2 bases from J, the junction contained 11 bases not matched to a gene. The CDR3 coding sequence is TGTGCCAGCAGCCTGCGGCCCCCGGGACAGGGGGGCAATCAGCCCCAGCATTTT. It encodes CASSLRPPGQGGNQPQHF.

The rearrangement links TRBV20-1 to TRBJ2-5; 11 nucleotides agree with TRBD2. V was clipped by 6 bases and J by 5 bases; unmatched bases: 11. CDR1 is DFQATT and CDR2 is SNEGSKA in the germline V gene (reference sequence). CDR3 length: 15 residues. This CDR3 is CSADHSGGALETQYF. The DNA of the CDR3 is TGCAGTGCGGATCATAGCGGGGGGGCGTTGGAGACCCAGTACTTC.

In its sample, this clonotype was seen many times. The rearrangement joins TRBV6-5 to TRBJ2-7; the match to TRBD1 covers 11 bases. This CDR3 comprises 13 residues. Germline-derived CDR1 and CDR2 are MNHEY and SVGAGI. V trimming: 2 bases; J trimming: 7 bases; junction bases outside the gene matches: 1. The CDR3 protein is CASSYGTGGEQYV. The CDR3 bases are TGTGCCAGCAGTTACGGGACAGGGGGAGAGCAGTACGTC.

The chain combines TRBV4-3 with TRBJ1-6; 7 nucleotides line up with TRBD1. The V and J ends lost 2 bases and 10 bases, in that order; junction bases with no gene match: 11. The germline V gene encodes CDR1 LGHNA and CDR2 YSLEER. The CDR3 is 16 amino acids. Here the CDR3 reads CASSQSPDRAGSPLHF. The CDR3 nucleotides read TGCGCCAGCAGCCAATCCCCCGACAGGGCGGGCTCACCCCTCCACTTT.

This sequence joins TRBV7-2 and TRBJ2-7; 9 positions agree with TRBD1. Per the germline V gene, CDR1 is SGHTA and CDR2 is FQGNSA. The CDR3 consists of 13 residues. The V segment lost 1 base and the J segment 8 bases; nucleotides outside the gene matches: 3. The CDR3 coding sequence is TGTGCCAGCAGCTTAGGGGACAGGGCCAAGCAGTACTTC. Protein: CASSLGDRAKQYF.

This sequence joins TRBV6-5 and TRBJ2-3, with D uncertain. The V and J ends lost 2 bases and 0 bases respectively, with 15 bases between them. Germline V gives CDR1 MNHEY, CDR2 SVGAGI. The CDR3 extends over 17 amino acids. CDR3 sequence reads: CASSYKAGQTSTDTQYF. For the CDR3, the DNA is TGTGCCAGCAGTTACAAGGCAGGTCAAACTAGCACAGATACGCAGTATTTT.

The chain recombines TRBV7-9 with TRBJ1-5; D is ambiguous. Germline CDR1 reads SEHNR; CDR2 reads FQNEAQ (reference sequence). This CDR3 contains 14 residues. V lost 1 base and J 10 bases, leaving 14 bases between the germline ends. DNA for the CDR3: TGTGCCAGCAGCTTAGGGTCTCCGGGAGTTCCCCAGCATTTT. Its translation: CASSLGSPGVPQHF.

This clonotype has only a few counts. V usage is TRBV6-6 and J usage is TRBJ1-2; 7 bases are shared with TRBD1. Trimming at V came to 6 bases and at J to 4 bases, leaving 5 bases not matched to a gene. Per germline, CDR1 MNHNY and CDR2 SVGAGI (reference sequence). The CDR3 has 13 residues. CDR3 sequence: CASRTTGAYGYTF. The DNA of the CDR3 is TGTGCCAGCAGAACTACAGGGGCCTATGGCTACACCTTC.

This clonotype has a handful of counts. This chain's CDR3 is CSARLQGARGYTF. The CDR3 region has the DNA TGCAGTGCTAGATTACAGGGGGCGCGAGGCTACACCTTC. The chain recombines TRBV20-1 with TRBJ1-2; 9 bases line up with TRBD1. V was pared by 2 bases and J by 8 bases, with 6 bases of the junction left unmatched. This CDR3 comprises 13 residues. Germline values: CDR1 DFQATT, CDR2 SNEGSKA (reference sequence).

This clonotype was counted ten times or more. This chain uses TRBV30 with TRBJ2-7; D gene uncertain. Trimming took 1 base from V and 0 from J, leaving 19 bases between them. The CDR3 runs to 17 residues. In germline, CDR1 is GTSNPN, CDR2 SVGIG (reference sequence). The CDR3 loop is CAWSDQHVDFSSYEQYF. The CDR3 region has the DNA TGTGCCTGGAGTGACCAACACGTCGATTTCAGCTCCTACGAGCAGTACTTC.

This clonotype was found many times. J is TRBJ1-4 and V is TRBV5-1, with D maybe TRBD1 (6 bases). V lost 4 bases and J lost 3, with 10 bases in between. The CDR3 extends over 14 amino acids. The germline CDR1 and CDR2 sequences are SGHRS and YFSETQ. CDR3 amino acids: CASSTGTPNEKLFF. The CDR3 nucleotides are TGCGCCAGCAGCACCGGGACACCTAATGAAAAACTGTTTTTT.

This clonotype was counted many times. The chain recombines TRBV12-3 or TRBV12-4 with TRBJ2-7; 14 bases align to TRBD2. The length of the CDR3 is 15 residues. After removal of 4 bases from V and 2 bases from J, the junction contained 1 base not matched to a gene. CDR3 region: CASSSGLAGAYEQYV. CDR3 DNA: TGTGCCAGCAGTTCGGGACTAGCGGGGGCCTACGAGCAGTACGTC.

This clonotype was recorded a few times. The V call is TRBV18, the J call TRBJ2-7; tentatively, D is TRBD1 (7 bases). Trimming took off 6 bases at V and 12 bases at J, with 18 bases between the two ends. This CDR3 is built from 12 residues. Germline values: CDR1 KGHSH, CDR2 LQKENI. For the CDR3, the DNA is TGTGCCAGCTCTTCCCAAGGAGGGACAGCGTACGTC. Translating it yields CASSSQGGTAYV.

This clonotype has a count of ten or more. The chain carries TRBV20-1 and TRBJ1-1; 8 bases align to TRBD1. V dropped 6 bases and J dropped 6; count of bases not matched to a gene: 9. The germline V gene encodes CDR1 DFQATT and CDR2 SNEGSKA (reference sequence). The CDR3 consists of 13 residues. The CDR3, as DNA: TGCAGTGCGCCGAGGGAGGGACAGGCTGAAGCTTTCTTT. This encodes CSAPREGQAEAFF.

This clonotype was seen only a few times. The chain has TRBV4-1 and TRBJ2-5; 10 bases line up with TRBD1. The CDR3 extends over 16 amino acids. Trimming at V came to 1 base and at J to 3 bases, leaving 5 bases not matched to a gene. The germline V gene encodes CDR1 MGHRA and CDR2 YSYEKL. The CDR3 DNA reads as TGCGCCAGCAGCCAAGTCGACAGGGGGCTCGAAGAGACCCAGTACTTC. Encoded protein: CASSQVDRGLEETQYF.